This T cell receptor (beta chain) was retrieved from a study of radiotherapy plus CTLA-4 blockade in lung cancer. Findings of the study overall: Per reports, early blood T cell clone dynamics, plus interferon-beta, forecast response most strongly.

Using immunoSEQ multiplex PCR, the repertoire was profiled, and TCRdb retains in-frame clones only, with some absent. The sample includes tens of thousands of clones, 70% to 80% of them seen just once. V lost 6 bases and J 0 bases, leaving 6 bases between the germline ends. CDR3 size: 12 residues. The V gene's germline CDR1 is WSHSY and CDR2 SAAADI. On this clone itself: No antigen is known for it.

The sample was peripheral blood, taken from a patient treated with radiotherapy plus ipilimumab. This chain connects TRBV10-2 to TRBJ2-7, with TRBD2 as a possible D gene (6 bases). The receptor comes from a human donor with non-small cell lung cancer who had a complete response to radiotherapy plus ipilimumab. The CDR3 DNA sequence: TGCGCCAGCAGCGGGAGCTCCTACGAGCAGTACTTC. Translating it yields CASSGSSYEQYF.